This entry is about one T cell receptor beta chain. Antigen: not known. Produced via immunoSEQ multiplex PCR; TCRdb's table is partial and in-frame only. The sample includes some 120,000 clones, almost 90% of them seen just once. This record belongs to a study of T cell responses to AZD1222 COVID-19 vaccine. Whole-study results and caveats: Unmutated variant regions are reportedly the target of nearly half of TCRs that are spike-specific. A rise in Spike-specific TCR breadth and depth followed two AZD1222 doses. Spike was spanned by vaccine-associated CD4 TCRs, with dominance at 160-218 and 743-854.

Germline lookup yields CDR1 SEHNR and CDR2 FQNEAQ (reference sequence). The CDR3 is 13 residues long. V dropped 1 base and J dropped 9 bases, with 10 bases sitting between them. The chain has TRBV7-9 and TRBJ2-1; a weak D match, TRBD2 (6 bases). The TCR sequence derives from an adult in good health. Here the sequenced sample was peripheral blood, taken on day 0 of AZD1222 vaccination. The CDR3 region is CASSLELALEQFF. Here the CDR3 DNA reads TGTGCCAGCAGCTTAGAACTAGCTCTTGAGCAGTTCTTC.